This T cell receptor (beta chain) comes out of a study of brain T cells in children with intractable seizures. Findings and caveats of the study: HCMV serostatus was not known, and viral specificity came from CDR3 similarity only.

Of note for this clone: Its antigen is undetermined.

Produced via immunoSEQ multiplex PCR; TCRdb's table is partial and in-frame only. The sample has approximately 110,000 clones, around 94% seen once; the top ten hold approximately 3.9%. CDR1 and CDR2 (germline): LNHDA, SQIVND (reference sequence). The V end was cut by 8 bases, the J end by 5 bases, with 15 bases between. The CDR3 loop spans 14 amino acids. The sequenced sample was peripheral blood, obtained at surgery. This receptor was obtained from a boy less than two years old with hemimegalencephaly and intractable seizures. J is TRBJ1-4 and V is TRBV19, with D perhaps matching TRBD1 (6 bases). CDR3 residues: CASSNQGPNEKLFF. CDR3 DNA sequence: TGTGCCAGTTCGAACCAGGGGCCAAATGAAAAACTGTTTTTT.